The 26 T cell receptor beta chains listed next were all sequenced from one sample in a study of blood T cell repertoires in COVID-19. Method: immunoSEQ multiplex PCR; TCRdb's copy keeps in-frame clones and lacks some. The table has approximately 110,000 clones, about 80% seen once. The sequencing input was peripheral blood. The receptors stem from a woman between 45 and 65 years old with acute or convalescent COVID-19.

The chain has TRBV6-5 and TRBJ1-2; D possibly corresponds to TRBD1 (5 bases). CDR3 length equals 13 residues. Trimming cost V 7 bases and J 4 bases, with 13 bases left between them. Germline lookup yields CDR1 MNHEY and CDR2 SVGAGI. The CDR3 bases are TGTGCCAGCACCAAACCGGGGGGCTATGGCTACACCTTC. As protein: CASTKPGGYGYTF.

This clone was picked up one time. The V gene is TRBV6-5, the J gene TRBJ1-5; D not certain. V lost 6 bases and J lost 5, with 17 bases in between. CDR1 is MNHEY, CDR2 SVGAGI, per germline. This CDR3 is built from 15 residues. The CDR3 DNA is TGTGCCAGCAGCACTAGGCGGCCCGAGGATCAGCCCCAGCATTTT. Its translation: CASSTRRPEDQPQHF.

The chain couples TRBV12-5 to TRBJ1-5; 7 bases line up with TRBD1. V dropped 5 bases and J dropped 4; count of bases not matched to a gene: 8. This CDR3 contains 15 residues. Germline CDR1 reads LGHNT; CDR2 reads FRNRAP. The CDR3 coding sequence is TGTGCTAGTGGTCCGGGGGGGACAGCTAATCAGCCCCAGCATTTT. It translates to CASGPGGTANQPQHF.

The chain recombines TRBV20-1 with TRBJ2-7, with D tentatively TRBD2 (6 bases). Germline loops: CDR1 DFQATT, CDR2 SNEGSKA (reference sequence). This CDR3 is built from 11 residues. Trimming left V 3 bases short and J 6 bases short, with 9 bases between. This CDR3 reads CSARGTFEQYF. The CDR3 region has the DNA TGCAGTGCTAGGGGGACTTTCGAGCAGTACTTC.

The chain couples TRBV5-1 to TRBJ1-1; D is undetermined. The germline V gene has CDR1 SGHRS and CDR2 YFSETQ. V was clipped by 4 bases and J by 4 bases, with 17 bases between them. The CDR3 extends over 15 amino acids. DNA for the CDR3: TGCGCCAGCAGCCCCCGGGGAGGGATCGGCACTGAAGCTTTCTTT. This gives the protein CASSPRGGIGTEAFF.

The chain joins TRBV30 to TRBJ2-7; 8 bases agree with TRBD1. This CDR3 is 13 amino acids long. Germline V gene sequence: CDR1 GTSNPN, CDR2 SVGIG (reference sequence). After removal of 6 bases from V and 2 bases from J, the junction contained 6 bases not matched to a gene. CDR3 bases: TGTGCCTGTGACAGGGGATCCCCCTACGAGCAGTACTTC. Translation: CACDRGSPYEQYF.

The V gene is TRBV2, the J gene TRBJ2-1; a weak D match, TRBD1 (5 bases). Trimming cost V 8 bases and J 0 bases, with 14 bases left between them. The length of the CDR3 is 15 residues. Germline V lookup: CDR1 SNHLY, CDR2 FYNNEI. The CDR3 nucleotides are TGTGCCAGCTCGGTGGGGCCGAGCTCCTACAATGAGCAGTTCTTC. Translating gives CASSVGPSSYNEQFF.

The J gene is TRBJ1-2, the V gene TRBV3-1 (or the pseudogene TRBV3-2); D ambiguous. The V gene's germline CDR1 is LGHDT and CDR2 YNNKEL (reference sequence). Between the trimmed V and J ends, which lost 4 bases and 2 bases, there was a span of 14 bases. The CDR3 has 15 amino acids. In DNA, the CDR3 is TGTGCCAGCAGCCCCACTCTCGGGTCCAACTATGGCTACACCTTC. It translates to CASSPTLGSNYGYTF.

The CDR3 nucleotides are TGTGCCAGCAGCCCCGGAAGGGGACTTACCTATGGCTACACCTTC. Protein product: CASSPGRGLTYGYTF. The rearrangement joins TRBV3-1 (or the pseudogene TRBV3-2) to TRBJ1-2, with D possibly being TRBD1 (5 bases). Trimming shortened V by 4 bases and J by 4 bases, and 16 bases separated the two germline ends. In germline, CDR1 is LGHDT, CDR2 YNNKEL (reference sequence). CDR3 length equals 15 residues.

A few counts support this clone. This rearrangement joins TRBV5-4 to TRBJ2-5, with a possible D match to TRBD2 (6 bases). The V end lost 4 bases, the J end lost 2 bases, and 18 bases lay between the germline ends. This CDR3 is built from 16 residues. CDR1 is SGHNT and CDR2 is YYREEE in the germline V gene (reference sequence). This chain's CDR3 is CASSLRGETIQETQYF. CDR3 in DNA: TGTGCCAGCAGCCTGCGGGGCGAGACCATTCAAGAGACCCAGTACTTC. The variable domain in full, completed from reference TRBV5-4 and TRBJ2-5, reads ETGVTQSPTHLIKTRGQQVTLRCSSQSGHNTVSWYQQALGQGPQFIFQYYREEENGRGNFPPRFSGLQFPNYSSELNVNALELDDSALYLCASSLRGETIQETQYFGPGTRLLVL.

The gene calls are TRBV13 and TRBJ2-1; D might be TRBD2 (6 bases). The CDR3 spans 15 residues. V lost 4 bases, J lost 4 bases, and 14 bases lay in between. The germline gives CDR1 PRHDT, CDR2 FYEKMQ (reference sequence). CDR3 region: CASSSQTRFYNEQFF. DNA of the CDR3: TGTGCCAGCAGCTCCCAGACTAGATTTTACAATGAGCAGTTCTTC.

The chain combines TRBV5-1 with TRBJ1-3; D perhaps matches TRBD1 (5 bases). Trimming pared 2 bases from V and 0 bases from J, leaving 15 bases between. The CDR3 spans 17 residues. In germline, CDR1 is SGHRS, CDR2 YFSETQ. DNA of the CDR3: TGCGCCAGCAGCTTACTACCGACAGCGAGCTCTGGAAACACCATATATTTT. It specifies CASSLLPTASSGNTIYF.

V gene TRBV5-1 combines with J gene TRBJ1-6; possible D gene TRBD1, 5 bases. Trimming took 4 bases from V and 7 from J, leaving 15 bases between them. CDR1 SGHRS and CDR2 YFSETQ come from the germline V gene. This CDR3 is built from 15 residues. The CDR3 DNA sequence: TGCGCCAGCAGCCAGGGATTGGACGGGAATTCACCCCTCCACTTT. It yields the protein CASSQGLDGNSPLHF.

For this clone: Its ends do not fully match the called genes, so a read error is possible. The CDR3 loop is CANSPGGPSHEKLFF. CDR3 coding DNA: TGTGCCAACAGTCCAGGGGGCCCTTCTCATGAAAAACTGTTTTTT. The chain combines TRBV28 with TRBJ1-4; 8 bases align to TRBD1. This CDR3 is 15 amino acids long. The germline V gene has CDR1 MDHEN and CDR2 SYDVKM.

V is TRBV5-1 and J is TRBJ2-1; 12 nucleotides align to TRBD2. This CDR3 is 14 amino acids long. With V trimmed by 5 bases and J by 10 bases, 7 bases remained unmatched. Germline V lookup: CDR1 SGHRS, CDR2 YFSETQ. The CDR3 here is CASSPTSGGGEQFF. The CDR3 DNA sequence: TGCGCCAGCAGTCCGACTAGCGGGGGCGGCGAGCAGTTCTTC.

The chain links TRBV19 to TRBJ1-3; the D gene is possibly TRBD1 (5 bases). V lost 8 bases and J 2 bases, leaving 19 bases between the germline ends. Germline V gene sequence: CDR1 LNHDA, CDR2 SQIVND (reference sequence). This CDR3 is built from 16 residues. The CDR3 reads CASDAGRKGTGNTIYF. The CDR3, as DNA: TGTGCCAGTGACGCCGGACGTAAGGGGACTGGAAACACCATATATTTT.

J is TRBJ2-6 and V is TRBV18; maybe TRBD1 (6 bases). V lost 4 bases, J lost 0 bases, and 16 bases lay in between. The CDR3 spans 18 residues. Germline-derived CDR1 and CDR2 are KGHSH and LQKENI. CDR3 residues: CASSLFAGDGSGANVLTF. In nucleotides, the CDR3 is TGTGCCAGCTCACTATTCGCAGGGGACGGCTCTGGGGCCAACGTCCTGACTTTC.

The chain recombines TRBV6-5 with TRBJ1-1, with 7 nucleotides matching TRBD1. Germline CDR1 reads MNHEY; CDR2 reads SVGAGI. V shed 6 bases, J shed 3 bases, and the junction held 4 bases outside the gene matches. The CDR3 totals 13 residues. CDR3 in amino acids: CASRSTGDTEAFF. The DNA for the CDR3 is TGTGCCAGCAGGTCTACAGGGGACACTGAAGCTTTCTTT.

V and J are TRBV12-5 and TRBJ1-1; D perhaps matches TRBD1 (6 bases). V was shortened by 2 bases and J by 0 bases, with 10 bases between the two germline ends. Germline CDR1 reads LGHNT; CDR2 reads FRNRAP. The CDR3 runs to 15 residues. In DNA form, the CDR3 reads TGTGCTAGTGGTTTGAGGCAGGGGATGAACACTGAAGCTTTCTTT. It encodes CASGLRQGMNTEAFF.

The rearrangement links TRBV6-6 to TRBJ1-1; D is ambiguous. Germline V gene sequence: CDR1 MNHNY, CDR2 SVGAGI (reference sequence). This CDR3 is 13 amino acids long. Trimming pared 2 bases from V and 8 bases from J, leaving 12 bases between. CDR3 amino acids: CASSYPNGKEAFF. The CDR3 DNA sequence: TGTGCCAGCAGTTACCCGAACGGGAAGGAAGCTTTCTTT.

The chain is built from TRBV6-5 and TRBJ1-5, with 10 bases fitting TRBD1. CDR1 MNHEY and CDR2 SVGAGI come from the germline V gene. Trimming cost V 2 bases and J 7 bases; bases outside gene matches: 5. CDR3 length: 15 residues. The CDR3 region has the DNA TGTGCCAGCAGTTACGGGACAGGGGTCGACCAGCCCCAGCATTTT. Translation gives CASSYGTGVDQPQHF.

The rearrangement links TRBV5-1 to TRBJ1-2; possibly TRBD1 for D (5 bases). This CDR3 spans 13 amino acids. Germline CDR1 is SGHRS and CDR2 is YFSETQ. Trimming cost V 5 bases and J 2 bases, with 10 bases left between them. The CDR3 sequence is CASSPQGNYGYTF. CDR3 nucleotides: TGCGCCAGCAGTCCCCAGGGAAACTATGGCTACACCTTC.

With respect to this clone: Other DNA sequences in this sample translate to the same CDR3. The chain is built from TRBV5-1 and TRBJ2-7, with D maybe TRBD2 (5 bases). The CDR3 sequence is 14 residues long. Per germline, CDR1 SGHRS and CDR2 YFSETQ. Trimming pared 7 bases from V and 0 bases from J, leaving 14 bases between. The CDR3 is CASSLSGVSYEQYF. For the CDR3, the DNA is TGCGCCAGCTCTCTCAGCGGCGTCTCCTACGAGCAGTACTTC. Using reference TRBV5-1 and TRBJ2-7 for the parts outside the CDR3, the full variable domain is KAGVTQTPRYLIKTRGQQVTLSCSPISGHRSVSWYQQTPGQGLQFLFEYFSETQRNKGNFPGRFSGRQFSNSRSEMNVSTLELGDSALYLCASSLSGVSYEQYFGPGTRLTVT.

The chain combines TRBV7-2 with TRBJ1-2; unclear D gene. V was clipped by 5 bases and J by 1 base, with 5 bases between them. Germline values: CDR1 SGHTA, CDR2 FQGNSA. The CDR3 has 12 residues. CDR3 protein: CASSPLNYGYTF. DNA for the CDR3: TGTGCCAGCAGCCCACTTAACTATGGCTACACCTTC. Looking up the rest from reference TRBV7-2 and TRBJ1-2 gives the full variable domain: GAGVSQSPSNKVTEKGKDVELRCDPISGHTALYWYRQSLGQGLEFLIYFQGNSAPDKSGLPSDRFSAERTGGSVSTLTIQRTQQEDSAVYLCASSPLNYGYTFGSGTRLTVV.

J is TRBJ2-2 and V is TRBV5-1, with 9 bases that match TRBD1. The CDR3 consists of 17 residues. Trimming cost V 2 bases and J 7 bases; bases outside gene matches: 12. Germline lookup yields CDR1 SGHRS and CDR2 YFSETQ. The CDR3: CASSFTGGIEDDGELFF. The CDR3 bases are TGCGCCAGCAGCTTCACAGGGGGCATCGAGGACGACGGGGAGCTGTTTTTT.

The rearrangement links TRBV28 to TRBJ1-1; the D gene is possibly TRBD1 (5 bases). CDR1 and CDR2 (germline): MDHEN, SYDVKM. The CDR3 covers 13 residues. Trimming shortened V by 7 bases and J by 1 base, and 10 bases separated the two germline ends. CDR3 nucleotide sequence: TGTGCCAGCAAGGGGAGGGGGAACACTGAAGCTTTCTTT. This codes for CASKGRGNTEAFF.